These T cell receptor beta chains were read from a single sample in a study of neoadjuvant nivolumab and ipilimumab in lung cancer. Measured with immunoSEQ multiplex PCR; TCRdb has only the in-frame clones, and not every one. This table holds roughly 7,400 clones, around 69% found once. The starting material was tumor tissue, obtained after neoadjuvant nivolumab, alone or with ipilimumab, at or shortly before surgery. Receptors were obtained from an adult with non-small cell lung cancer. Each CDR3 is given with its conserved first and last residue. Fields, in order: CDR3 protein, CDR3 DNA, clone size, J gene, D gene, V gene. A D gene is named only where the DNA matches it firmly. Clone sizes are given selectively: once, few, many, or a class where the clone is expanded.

CDR3: CASSLGTGANVLTF; DNA: TGTGCCAGCTCACTAGGAACTGGGGCCAACGTCCTGACTTTC; size: -; J: TRBJ2-6; D: -; V: TRBV18
CDR3: CASSPTGGYHQPQHF; DNA: TGTGCCAGCTCACCGACAGGTGGGTATCATCAGCCCCAGCATTTT; size: -; J: TRBJ1-5; D: -; V: TRBV18
CDR3: CASSVGGFNQETQYF; DNA: TGTGCCAGCAGCGTAGGAGGTTTCAATCAAGAGACCCAGTACTTC; size: -; J: TRBJ2-5; D: -; V: TRBV9
CDR3: CASSLAIGEQYF; DNA: TGTGCCAGCAGCTTGGCAATTGGCGAGCAGTACTTC; size: -; J: TRBJ2-7; D: -; V: TRBV5-5
CDR3: CASSFGGPHLENTQYF; DNA: TGTGCCAGCAGCTTTGGGGGGCCGCACCTTGAAAATACGCAGTATTTT; size: -; J: TRBJ2-3; D: -; V: TRBV5-4
CDR3: CASSRDSNQPQHF; DNA: TGTGCCAGCTCCCGAGATAGCAATCAGCCCCAGCATTTT; size: -; J: TRBJ1-5; D: -; V: TRBV18
CDR3: CASSLGGPSTDTQYF; DNA: TGCGCCAGCAGCTTGGGGGGGCCCAGCACAGATACGCAGTATTTT; size: -; J: TRBJ2-3; D: -; V: TRBV5-1
CDR3: CASSFGGSRDTQYF; DNA: TGTGCCAGCAGCTTCGGGGGTTCTCGGGATACGCAGTATTTT; size: -; J: TRBJ2-3; D: -; V: TRBV7-9
CDR3: CASSSGGTYQETQYF; DNA: TGTGCCAGCAGCTCCGGTGGGACGTACCAAGAGACCCAGTACTTC; size: -; J: TRBJ2-5; D: -; V: TRBV5-6
CDR3: CASSPPGQGFKGETQYF; DNA: TGTGCCAGCAGCCCTCCGGGACAGGGATTTAAGGGAGAGACCCAGTACTTC; size: -; J: TRBJ2-5; D: TRBD1; V: TRBV28
CDR3: CASSQDYVQGASNQPQHF; DNA: TGCGCCAGCAGCCAAGACTACGTACAGGGGGCAAGCAATCAGCCCCAGCATTTT; size: -; J: TRBJ1-5; D: TRBD1; V: TRBV4-1
CDR3: CASSPTGLGYYEQYF; DNA: TGTGCCAGCAGCCCCACGGGACTTGGCTACTACGAGCAGTACTTC; size: -; J: TRBJ2-7; D: -; V: TRBV7-2
CDR3: CASVRAAQETQYF; DNA: TGCGCCAGCGTCCGGGCTGCACAAGAGACCCAGTACTTC; size: few; J: TRBJ2-5; D: -; V: TRBV10-2
CDR3: CATSTGRGNSYEQYF; DNA: TGTGCCACCAGCACGGGTAGGGGGAATTCCTACGAGCAGTACTTC; size: -; J: TRBJ2-7; D: -; V: TRBV15
CDR3: CASQWDFFSGNTIYF; DNA: TGCGCCAGCCAATGGGACTTTTTCTCTGGAAACACCATATATTTT; size: -; J: TRBJ1-3; D: -; V: TRBV5-1
CDR3: CASKPTGQSSYEQYF; DNA: TGCGCCAGCAAACCTACTGGACAGAGCTCCTACGAGCAGTACTTC; size: -; J: TRBJ2-7; D: -; V: TRBV5-1
CDR3: CASSLGIRDEQYF; DNA: TGCGCCAGCAGCCTCGGGATCAGGGACGAGCAGTACTTC; size: -; J: TRBJ2-7; D: -; V: TRBV5-1
CDR3: CASSPDPSGSSVGQFF; DNA: TGTGCCAGCAGCCCGGACCCTAGCGGGAGTTCGGTCGGGCAGTTCTTC; size: -; J: TRBJ2-1; D: TRBD2; V: TRBV5-4
CDR3: CASSEARLPTGELFF; DNA: TGTGCCAGCAGTGAAGCGCGACTGCCCACCGGGGAGCTGTTTTTT; size: -; J: TRBJ2-2; D: -; V: TRBV2
CDR3: CAAQTGGSYNEQFF; DNA: TGTGCCGCTCAAACAGGGGGCTCCTACAATGAGCAGTTCTTC; size: -; J: TRBJ2-1; D: TRBD1; V: TRBV6-1
CDR3: CASSWTSTDPNNEQFF; DNA: TGTGCCAGCAGTTGGACCTCGACTGACCCAAACAATGAGCAGTTCTTC; size: few; J: TRBJ2-1; D: -; V: TRBV27
CDR3: CASSESVRATDTQYF; DNA: TGTGCCAGCAGTGAATCTGTGAGGGCCACAGATACGCAGTATTTT; size: -; J: TRBJ2-3; D: -; V: TRBV6-1
CDR3: CAISWTENTEAFF; DNA: TGTGCCATCAGCTGGACGGAGAACACTGAAGCTTTCTTT; size: once; J: TRBJ1-1; D: -; V: TRBV10-3
CDR3: CASVGGPGELFF; DNA: TGTGCCAGCGTCGGTGGACCCGGGGAGCTGTTTTTT; size: once; J: TRBJ2-2; D: -; V: TRBV6-5
CDR3: CASSLDGGYPTQYF; DNA: TGCGCCAGCAGCTTGGATGGGGGCTACCCCACGCAGTATTTT; size: -; J: TRBJ2-3; D: -; V: TRBV5-1
CDR3: CASQLGANTEAFF; DNA: TGTGCCAGCCAACTAGGGGCGAACACTGAAGCTTTCTTT; size: -; J: TRBJ1-1; D: -; V: TRBV19
CDR3: CASSQVRQSGYTF; DNA: TGTGCCAGCAGCCAAGTCCGTCAGAGCGGCTACACCTTC; size: -; J: TRBJ1-2; D: -; V: TRBV14
CDR3: CASSYGETQYF; DNA: TGTGCCAGCAGCTACGGGGAGACCCAGTACTTC; size: once; J: TRBJ2-5; D: -; V: TRBV11-2
CDR3: CASSLGGSVTDTQYF; DNA: TGTGCCAGCAGCTTGGGGGGGTCCGTCACAGATACGCAGTATTTT; size: -; J: TRBJ2-3; D: -; V: TRBV5-6
CDR3: CASSYGTREFF; DNA: TGTGCCAGCAGTTATGGGACTAGAGAGTTCTTC; size: -; J: TRBJ2-1; D: TRBD2; V: TRBV6-5
CDR3: CASSLFTGPATNEQFF; DNA: TGTGCCAGCAGCTTGTTTACGGGACCTGCTACCAATGAGCAGTTCTTC; size: -; J: TRBJ2-1; D: -; V: TRBV5-8
CDR3: CAISESAGTGELYNEKLFF; DNA: TGTGCCATCAGTGAGTCGGCAGGGACAGGGGAACTTTATAATGAAAAACTGTTTTTT; size: -; J: TRBJ1-4; D: TRBD1; V: TRBV10-3
CDR3: CASSLGQGGELFF; DNA: TGCGCCAGCAGCTTGGGACAAGGCGGGGAGCTGTTTTTT; size: -; J: TRBJ2-2; D: -; V: TRBV5-1
CDR3: CASSQLTGETDTQYF; DNA: TGTGCCAGCAGCCAACTAACCGGGGAGACAGATACGCAGTATTTT; size: few; J: TRBJ2-3; D: -; V: TRBV5-4
CDR3: CASSLGRATEAFF; DNA: TGTGCCAGCAGCTTGGGCCGGGCCACTGAAGCTTTCTTT; size: -; J: TRBJ1-1; D: -; V: TRBV13
CDR3: CASSRRGAGVEEQYF; DNA: TGCGCCAGCAGTCGACGGGGGGCAGGGGTGGAAGAGCAGTACTTC; size: -; J: TRBJ2-7; D: -; V: TRBV10-1
CDR3: CASSLLEEEKLFF; DNA: TGTGCCAGCAGCTTACTGGAGGAGGAGAAGCTGTTTTTT; size: -; J: TRBJ2-2; D: -; V: TRBV5-5
CDR3: CASSSQRQGGYEQYF; DNA: TGTGCCAGCAGTTCCCAACGACAGGGAGGCTACGAGCAGTACTTC; size: -; J: TRBJ2-7; D: -; V: TRBV27
CDR3: CAIKRNTEAFF; DNA: TGTGCCATCAAAAGGAACACTGAAGCTTTCTTT; size: -; J: TRBJ1-1; D: -; V: TRBV10-3
CDR3: CASSETGRYGYTF; DNA: TGTGCCAGCAGTGAGACAGGGCGCTATGGCTACACCTTC; size: few; J: TRBJ1-2; D: TRBD1; V: TRBV6-1
CDR3: CASSKDTGELFF; DNA: TGTGCCAGTAGTAAGGACACCGGGGAGCTGTTTTTT; size: -; J: TRBJ2-2; D: -; V: TRBV19
CDR3: CASSSRGQRNTEAFF; DNA: TGTGCCAGCAGCTCGAGGGGACAGAGGAACACTGAAGCTTTCTTT; size: -; J: TRBJ1-1; D: TRBD1; V: TRBV25-1
CDR3: CSARSSYEQYF; DNA: TGCAGTGCTAGGTCTTCCTACGAGCAGTACTTC; size: -; J: TRBJ2-7; D: -; V: TRBV20-1
CDR3: CASSLEGGGVGNNQPQHF; DNA: TGTGCCAGCAGCTTGGAAGGTGGAGGGGTGGGAAACAATCAGCCCCAGCATTTT; size: -; J: TRBJ1-5; D: -; V: TRBV5-5
CDR3: CASSSVGGTGANVLTF; DNA: TGCGCCAGCAGCTCGGTAGGGGGAACTGGGGCCAACGTCCTGACTTTC; size: -; J: TRBJ2-6; D: -; V: TRBV5-1
CDR3: CAIREDRVLPWWGDTGELFF; DNA: TGTGCCATCAGGGAAGACAGGGTACTCCCTTGGTGGGGGGACACCGGGGAGCTGTTTTTT; size: -; J: TRBJ2-2; D: -; V: TRBV10-3
CDR3: CASSPGTSYSYEQYF; DNA: TGTGCCAGCAGCCCCGGGACTTCCTACTCCTACGAGCAGTACTTC; size: few; J: TRBJ2-7; D: -; V: TRBV11-2
CDR3: CASSESPYGEQYF; DNA: TGTGCCAGCAGTGAATCCCCTTACGGCGAGCAGTACTTC; size: -; J: TRBJ2-7; D: -; V: TRBV2
CDR3: CASSLEQGAADTQYF; DNA: TGCGCCAGCAGCTTGGAGCAGGGGGCGGCAGATACGCAGTATTTT; size: -; J: TRBJ2-3; D: TRBD1; V: TRBV5-1
CDR3: CASSLGGQTDTF; DNA: TGTGCCAGCAGCTTAGGAGGACAGACCGACACCTTC; size: -; J: TRBJ1-2; D: -; V: TRBV11-2
CDR3: CASSRRWQNPNTGELFF; DNA: TGTGCCAGCAGCCGAAGGTGGCAAAACCCCAACACCGGGGAGCTGTTTTTT; size: -; J: TRBJ2-2; D: -; V: TRBV11-2
CDR3: CASSQVGLQGYNEQFF; DNA: TGTGCCAGCAGCCAAGTGGGCCTCCAAGGGTACAATGAGCAGTTCTTC; size: -; J: TRBJ2-1; D: -; V: TRBV14
CDR3: CASGRRPGAEVEQYF; DNA: TGCGCCAGCGGACGCCGACCGGGGGCTGAGGTCGAGCAGTACTTC; size: -; J: TRBJ2-7; D: -; V: TRBV5-1
CDR3: CASSSKGISGANVLTF; DNA: TGTGCCAGCAGTTCGAAAGGGATCTCTGGGGCCAACGTCCTGACTTTC; size: -; J: TRBJ2-6; D: -; V: TRBV6-5
CDR3: CASSPAGGELFF; DNA: TGTGCCAGCAGTCCGGCGGGCGGGGAGCTGTTTTTT; size: -; J: TRBJ2-2; D: -; V: TRBV7-8
CDR3: CASSPSRTSGYEQYF; DNA: TGTGCCAGCAGTCCCTCCAGGACTAGCGGCTACGAGCAGTACTTC; size: once; J: TRBJ2-7; D: TRBD2; V: TRBV6-6
CDR3: CASSYGQGSLETQYF; DNA: TGTGCCAGCAGCTACGGACAGGGATCCTTGGAGACCCAGTACTTC; size: few; J: TRBJ2-5; D: TRBD1; V: TRBV5-6
CDR3: CSASRGHGYTF; DNA: TGCAGTGCTAGCCGGGGACATGGCTACACCTTC; size: -; J: TRBJ1-2; D: -; V: TRBV20-1
CDR3: CASSEGLGYNEQFF; DNA: TGCGCCAGCAGTGAGGGACTGGGGTACAATGAGCAGTTCTTC; size: few; J: TRBJ2-1; D: -; V: TRBV10-1